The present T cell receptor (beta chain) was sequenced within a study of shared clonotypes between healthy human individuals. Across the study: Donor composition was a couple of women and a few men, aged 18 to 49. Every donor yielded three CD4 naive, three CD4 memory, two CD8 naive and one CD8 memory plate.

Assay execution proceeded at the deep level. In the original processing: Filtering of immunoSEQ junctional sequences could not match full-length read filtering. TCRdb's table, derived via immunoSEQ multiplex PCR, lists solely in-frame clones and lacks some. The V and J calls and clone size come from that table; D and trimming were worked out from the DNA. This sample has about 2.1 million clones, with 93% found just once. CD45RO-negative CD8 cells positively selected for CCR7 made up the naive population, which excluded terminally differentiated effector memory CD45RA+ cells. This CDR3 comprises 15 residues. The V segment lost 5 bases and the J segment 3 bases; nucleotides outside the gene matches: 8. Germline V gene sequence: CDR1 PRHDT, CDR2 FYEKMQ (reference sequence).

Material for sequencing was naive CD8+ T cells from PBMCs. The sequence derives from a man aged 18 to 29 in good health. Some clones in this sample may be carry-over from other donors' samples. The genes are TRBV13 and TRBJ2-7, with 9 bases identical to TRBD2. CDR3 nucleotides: TGTGCCAGCAGCCGACGACTAGCGGAGAACTACGAGCAGTACTTC. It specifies CASSRRLAENYEQYF.